This T cell receptor beta chain derives from a study of CD8+ T cells in alopecia areata. Following extraction, RNA underwent reverse transcription to cDNA, which served as the sequencing template. The assay was immunoSEQ multiplex PCR, and TCRdb's table has in-frame clones only and misses some. Among around 34,000 clones listed, approximately 58% were seen once. From PBMCs, CD4+ and CD8+ T cells were sorted. J was trimmed by 8 bases and V by 0 bases; bases with no gene match: 6. Germline V gene lookup returns CDR1 SQVTM and CDR2 ANQGSEA. This CDR3 has 15 amino acids. By its share, this clone is medium-sized.

This sequence joins TRBV29-1 and TRBJ2-3, with 12 bases identical to TRBD2. This TCR was sampled from a human donor with alopecia areata. Specimen: NKG2D-high CD8+ T cells sorted from blood. The DNA of the CDR3 is TGCAGCGTTGAAGATTTGGGGACTAGCGGGCTTACGCAGTATTTT. It yields the protein CSVEDLGTSGLTQYF.